The sequence of this TCR beta chain was determined in a study of T cells after yellow fever vaccination. The wider study: When fractions had low cell numbers, they were prepared with SMART-Seq v4 Ultra Low Input.

Trimming stripped 6 bases from V and 3 bases from J, with 15 bases between. Germline loops: CDR1 SGHRS, CDR2 YFSETQ. This CDR3 contains 14 residues. This clonotype was observed many times. Its specificity is unknown. Study-level findings and limits: Post-booster repertoires again held most primary-vaccination clones (roughly 95% CD4, approximately 90% CD8). Though weaker, the secondary response peaked faster, on day 5 versus 15.

UMIs were added to TCR cDNA along with a universal primer site when it was made by 5'RACE template switching. TCRdb fed the 5' RACE reads into MiXCR, producing one record per CDR3 protein. This sample yields about 320,000 distinct CDR3 sequences, of which 3.5% to 4.5% are seen a single time; just under 20% belongs to the top ten. The TCR sequence derives from a man aged 18 to 35 who received the YFV17D yellow fever vaccine. Sequencing was performed on PBMCs, taken 15 days after the yellow fever booster vaccination. This rearrangement joins TRBV5-1 to TRBJ2-5, with a tentative D call TRBD2 (5 bases). The CDR3 protein is CASMNTGIKETQYF. The CDR3 DNA reads as TGCGCCAGCATGAATACGGGGATTAAAGAGACCCAGTACTTC. Combining the CDR3 with reference TRBV5-1 and TRBJ2-5 gives the whole variable domain KAGVTQTPRYLIKTRGQQVTLSCSPISGHRSVSWYQQTPGQGLQFLFEYFSETQRNKGNFPGRFSGRQFSNSRSEMNVSTLELGDSALYLCASMNTGIKETQYFGPGTRLLVL.